A selection of T cell receptor beta chains follows, all from one sample in a study of blood T cell repertoires in COVID-19. Clones were read by immunoSEQ multiplex PCR, and TCRdb kept only the in-frame ones, dropping some. Found here are around 280,000 clones, roughly 89% of them singletons; the top ten hold 6% to 7%. Material: PBMCs or T cells enriched from blood (not recorded which). These receptors originate from a woman between 40 and 55 years old who had recovered from COVID-19. Both conserved end residues are part of each CDR3. D genes are given only for firm matches. Clone size is given for some rows only: seen once, a few or many times, or a class if the clone is expanded.

>TRBD2|TRBJ2-7|-|TRBV11-1
CASSSGGDAGYEQYF
TGTGCCAGCAGCAGCGGGGGTGATGCTGGCTACGAGCAGTACTTC
>-|TRBJ1-5|once|TRBV19
CASSIAVYSNQPQHF
TGTGCCAGTAGTATAGCCGTTTATAGCAATCAGCCCCAGCATTTT
>-|TRBJ2-1|-|TRBV10-1
CASSESSRPYNEQFF
TGCGCCAGCAGTGAGTCGAGCAGGCCCTACAATGAGCAGTTCTTC
>TRBD1|TRBJ1-3|once|TRBV11-2
CASSPGTGIPRGNTIYF
TGTGCCAGCAGCCCCGGGACAGGGATTCCCCGTGGAAACACCATATATTTT
>TRBD1|TRBJ1-1|-|TRBV20-1
CSARDSEAFF
TGCAGTGCCAGGGACAGTGAAGCTTTCTTT
>TRBD2|TRBJ2-7|few|TRBV10-3
CAISETSGSAYEQYF
TGTGCCATCAGTGAAACTAGCGGGAGCGCCTACGAGCAGTACTTC
>TRBD1|TRBJ1-6|-|TRBV6-5
CASSYGDRVNSPLHF
TGTGCCAGCAGTTACGGGGACAGGGTTAATTCACCCCTCCACTTT
>-|TRBJ2-5|-|TRBV30
CAWSGLARAAETQYF
TGTGCCTGGAGTGGTTTGGCACGCGCGGCGGAGACCCAGTACTTC
>TRBD1|TRBJ1-4|few|TRBV10-1
CASRDRGGGIEEKLFF
TGCGCCAGTCGGGACAGGGGGGGCGGAATTGAAGAAAAACTGTTTTTT
>TRBD1|TRBJ1-3|-|TRBV28
CASSLTGDGNTIYF
TGTGCCAGCAGTTTGACAGGGGATGGAAACACCATATATTTT
>TRBD1|TRBJ2-2|once|TRBV6-5
CASSPQGARTGELFF
TGTGCCAGCAGTCCTCAGGGGGCGCGCACCGGGGAGCTGTTTTTT
>-|TRBJ2-5|-|TRBV7-8
CASSPLVAVGTQYF
TGTGCCAGCAGCCCCCTAGTTGCGGTTGGGACCCAGTACTTC
>TRBD2|TRBJ2-1|once|TRBV10-3
CAISESGGSNEQFF
TGTGCCATCAGTGAGTCGGGCGGGAGCAATGAGCAGTTCTTC
>-|TRBJ1-5|-|TRBV19
CASIPLGGGNQPQHF
TGTGCCAGTATCCCCCTGGGGGGGGGCAATCAGCCCCAGCATTTT
>TRBD1|TRBJ2-2|-|TRBV9
CASSVSGGDTGELFF
TGTGCCAGCAGCGTATCAGGGGGCGACACCGGGGAGCTGTTTTTT
>-|TRBJ2-7|once|TRBV12-3/TRBV12-4
CASSFRRQREQYF
TGTGCCAGCAGTTTCCGGCGGCAGAGGGAGCAGTACTTC
>-|TRBJ2-4|-|TRBV3-1/TRBV3-2
CASSQAPAWAHRGNIQYF
TGTGCCAGCAGCCAAGCCCCTGCATGGGCTCACCGGGGGAACATTCAGTACTTC
>-|TRBJ1-4|-|TRBV30
CAWSKAVEKLFF
TGTGCCTGGAGTAAAGCCGTCGAAAAACTGTTTTTT
>-|TRBJ1-4|-|TRBV6-5
CASSPRTAGEKLFF
TGTGCCAGCAGTCCACGGACAGCAGGGGAAAAACTGTTTTTT
>TRBD1|TRBJ1-6|-|TRBV4-3
CASSRNPRGAGDSPLHF
TGCGCCAGCAGCCGAAATCCCAGGGGGGCTGGAGATTCACCCCTCCACTTT
>-|TRBJ1-3|once|TRBV9
CASKPGDGNTIYF
TGTGCCAGCAAGCCAGGGGATGGAAACACCATATATTTT
>TRBD1|TRBJ1-5|-|TRBV6-5
CAGRQGGSNQPQHF
TGTGCCGGTCGACAGGGCGGCAGCAATCAGCCCCAGCATTTT
>TRBD2|TRBJ2-3|few|TRBV24-1
CATSERTSGRASDTQYF
TGTGCCACCAGTGAACGGACTAGCGGGAGGGCCTCAGATACGCAGTATTTT
>-|TRBJ1-4|-|TRBV6-2/TRBV6-3
CASSYSSAKLFF
TGTGCCAGCAGTTACTCGAGCGCAAAACTGTTTTTT
>TRBD1|TRBJ1-5|-|TRBV19
CASSIQGAFQPQHF
TGTGCCAGTAGTATACAGGGGGCTTTTCAGCCCCAGCATTTT
>-|TRBJ1-3|once|TRBV18
CASSPRVLESRNTIYF
TGTGCCAGCTCACCACGGGTGTTGGAGTCCCGAAACACCATATATTTT
>TRBD2|TRBJ2-1|-|TRBV6-6
CASSLLAGTNEQFF
TGTGCCAGCAGTTTGCTAGCGGGGACCAATGAGCAGTTCTTC
>-|TRBJ1-2|-|TRBV10-3
CAISESGGTDRNYTF
TGTGCCATCAGTGAGTCCGGGGGGACCGACAGGAACTACACCTTC